This T cell receptor (beta chain) was sequenced for a study of vaccination effects on CD4 cells after COVID-19 (dated by TCRdb to the early 2020s). Background on the whole study: To identify antigen-specific CD4+ T cell clonotypes by their expansion, the ViraFEST assay first stimulated PBMC with viral peptide pools and then applied TCR sequencing. The study compared SARS-CoV-2 spike-specific CD4+ TCR repertoires before and after mRNA vaccination in COVID-19 convalescent patients and infection-naive vaccine recipients. Post-vaccine samples across the study were collected a median of 72 days after the second dose, with a range of 14 to 241. The Oncomine TCR Beta short-read assay on an Illumina iSeq 100 was used to sequence cultures from other donors in the study. The full study included 10 COVID-19 convalescent patients and a few SARS-CoV-2-naive healthy vaccine recipients. About 2.1 million PBMC per well were cultured with about 9 ug/ml peptides in IMDM containing approximately 4.7% human AB serum, approximately 10 IU/ml IL-2 and gentamicin. Broader findings and caveats from the paper: At late post-vaccination timepoints, both infection-induced and vaccine-induced clones showed marked clonal contraction, consistent with waning T cell responses. In healthy vaccine recipients, vaccine-induced clones were almost all SARS-CoV-2 mono-reactive, with only 1 of 255 being cross-reactive with common cold coronaviruses. The study was limited by a small number of convalescent patients and lacked early post-infection timepoints.

The CDR3 runs 12 residues from the cysteine to the phenylalanine. Only the CDR3 DNA is retained, 36 bases long and in frame from the first base. After about 10 days of culture, CD4+ T cells were isolated with the EasySep CD4+ T cell isolation kit. Participants received two doses of either the BNT162b2 or the mRNA-1273 mRNA SARS-CoV-2 vaccine. None of the healthy vaccine recipients had a prior SARS-CoV-2 infection, which was confirmed by nucleocapsid antibody tests that came back negative both before and after vaccination. On days 3 and 7, half of the culture medium was replaced with fresh IL-2-containing medium. Each peptide stimulation condition was cultured in triplicate wells unless otherwise noted. Using Ficoll-Paque Plus gradient centrifugation, PBMC were separated from whole blood and then either used fresh or cryopreserved at -140C. The QIAamp micro DNA kit was used to extract genomic DNA from the cultured CD4+ T cells.

As to this clone: The antigen this receptor binds is unknown. It has no much larger one-base neighbor in the sample; base qualities were not kept.

The library was generated by the immunoSEQ multiplex PCR assay. DNA from the cultured, isolated CD4+ T cells was subjected to TCR beta CDR3 sequencing. For the original study's pipeline: Non-productive TCR sequences were discarded, and reads were trimmed to the CDR3 region, with only CDR3s of 7 or more amino acids retained. Antigen-specific clonotypes were identified with the MANAFEST web app by comparing expansion in peptide wells against reference cultures. To count as positive, a clone had to show expansion at FDR<0.05 compared with the reference and with all other wells, an odds ratio above 5, and a frequency above 0.1% in two replicate wells. A clonotype was defined as cross-reactive if the clonotype was significantly expanded both in SARS-CoV-2 spike wells and in at least one common cold coronavirus spike condition. Using the stringdist R package, CDR3 similarity was measured by Levenshtein distance, and unrooted trees were constructed with ape in R 3.6.1. TCRdb took this table from immuneACCESS and kept in-frame rearrangements with V and J called. Such tables lack part of the clones; where checked against another copy, unresolved V genes explain under half of the gap, and the rest is unexplained. V, J and clone size were drawn from that table, and D and trimming were deduced from the DNA. Present in this sample are tens of thousands of clones, over 75% of which were seen just once. About 2.5% of the sample belongs to the ten largest clones.

The sample here was CD4+ T cells from PBMCs cultured without peptide, taken after COVID-19 vaccination. Rearrangement joined TRBV12-1 to TRBJ2-5; the D call in the table, TRBD1, was not verified against the DNA. TRBV12-1 is classified as a pseudogene. The receptor comes from a human donor who received a COVID-19 vaccine. The DNA reads as follows: TGTGCCAGCATCAAGGGGAAGAAGACCCAGTACTTC. This gives the protein CASIKGKKTQYF.